A selection of T cell receptor beta chains follows, all from one sample in a study of Graves' ophthalmopathy and Graves' hyperthyroidism. TCRdb re-derived calls from the multiplex PCR reads in MiXCR, one entry per CDR3 protein. The sample holds 600,000 to 700,000 distinct CDR3 sequences; approximately 39% are singletons and the top ten take 3% to 4%. Sequenced material: peripheral blood. The receptors here all came from an adult man with Graves' ophthalmopathy. CDR3s include the opening cysteine and the closing phenylalanine or tryptophan.

v_call	j_call	cdr3_aa
TRBV10-3	TRBJ1-1	CAISVVPTGKNTEAFF
TRBV10-2	TRBJ2-7	CASSFHPTEYGQYF
TRBV20-1	TRBJ1-1	CSARLASEAFF
TRBV12-3/TRBV12-4	TRBJ1-4	CASSPPDATNEKLFF
TRBV20-1	TRBJ1-5	CSASTSLETGGSQPQHF
TRBV7-9	TRBJ2-7	CASSQDYLYEQYF
TRBV6-5	TRBJ2-5	CASCGSPETQYF
TRBV9	TRBJ2-7	CASSVGGAASYEQYF
TRBV9	TRBJ2-5	CASSVGPGWKETQYF
TRBV9	TRBJ1-2	CASSVEMDQNYGYTF
TRBV3-1	TRBJ2-7	CASSQGDWRYF
TRBV6-1	TRBJ1-3	CASSEVGVTGNTIYF
TRBV2	TRBJ1-6	CASSSQGGHNSPLHF
TRBV7-9	TRBJ2-3	CASSQAGGPTDTQYF
TRBV19	TRBJ2-3	CASSIMATDTQYF
TRBV20-1	TRBJ1-1	CSAPRNRVEVF
TRBV29-1	TRBJ2-7	CSVLLSYEQYF
TRBV29-1	TRBJ2-7	CSASEDYSSYEQYF
TRBV11-3	TRBJ1-3	CASSLQGRGNTIYF
TRBV27	TRBJ1-2	CASSRRGTYGYTF
TRBV25-1	TRBJ1-4	CAWSAWGRPDEKLFF
TRBV16	TRBJ1-5	CASGYSDRAGNQPQHF
TRBV10-3	TRBJ2-5	CASSLIRAGQETQYF
TRBV2	TRBJ2-2	CASRGLAGTVGELFF
TRBV2	TRBJ1-5	CASGNQPQHF
TRBV20-1	TRBJ1-3	CSAGERNTIYF
TRBV12-3/TRBV12-4	TRBJ1-2	CASSLYGAVEGGYTF
TRBV6-1	TRBJ1-1	CASSEDMTMNTEAFF
TRBV2	TRBJ2-5	CASRKGATGSQYF
TRBV6-1	TRBJ2-7	CASAGTGEGEQYF
TRBV10-3	TRBJ2-3	CAISETSGERYTQYF